A selection of T cell receptor beta chains follows, all from one sample in a study of blood T cell repertoires in COVID-19. The repertoire was sequenced with immunoSEQ multiplex PCR; TCRdb's copy has only in-frame clones and lacks some. The sample yields more than 350,000 clones, 88% seen once. The sequenced sample consisted of PBMCs or T cells enriched from blood (not recorded which). These receptors were taken from a young woman who had been exposed to COVID-19. The CDR3 runs from the conserved cysteine through the conserved F or W. The order of the fields is J gene, V gene, D gene, clone size, CDR3 DNA, CDR3 protein. The D gene is left open where the match is weak. Clone size is given for some rows only: seen once, a few or many times, or a class if the clone is expanded.

TRBJ2-7,TRBV28,TRBD2,many,TGTGCCAGCAGTGGACTAGCGGGAGTTTACGAGCAGTACTTC,CASSGLAGVYEQYF
TRBJ1-4,TRBV2,-,-,TGTGCCAGCTCCAGGGTTTCGGAAAAACTGTTTTTT,CASSRVSEKLFF
TRBJ1-4,TRBV2,TRBD1,-,TGTGCCAGCAGTCCAGACAGGGGGCGCGAAAAACTGTTTTTT,CASSPDRGREKLFF
TRBJ1-4,TRBV28,-,-,TGTGCCAGCAGTTTACGGAGGGGTGGGGAAAAACTGTTTTTT,CASSLRRGGEKLFF
TRBJ2-7,TRBV12-3/TRBV12-4,-,-,TGTGCCAGCAGGTACAGCTACGAGCAGTACTTC,CASRYSYEQYF
TRBJ1-1,TRBV14,-,-,TGTGCCAGCAGCCAAGCTGAGAGTGAAGCTTTCTTT,CASSQAESEAFF
TRBJ1-2,TRBV19,-,-,TGTGCCAGTAGTATTCACCAGGGGCCCCACTATGGCTACACCTTC,CASSIHQGPHYGYTF
TRBJ1-1,TRBV5-8,-,-,TGTGCCAGCAGCGTAGGGAGGTATACTGAAGCTTTCTTT,CASSVGRYTEAFF
TRBJ1-2,TRBV15,-,-,TGTGCCACCAGCAGAGATCGACAGAACCACTTC,CATSRDRQNHF
TRBJ1-6,TRBV6-2/TRBV6-3,-,-,TGTGCCAGCAGCATTAACTATTCACCCCTCCACTTT,CASSINYSPLHF
TRBJ2-5,TRBV24-1,TRBD2,once,TGTGCCACCAGTGACAGCGGGAGGGGACATTCTGCAGAGACCCAGTACTTC,CATSDSGRGHSAETQYF
TRBJ1-1,TRBV3-1/TRBV3-2,-,few,TGTGCCAGCAGCCAAGATTACTTATCCCGTGAAGCTTTCTTT,CASSQDYLSREAFF
TRBJ2-3,TRBV24-1,TRBD1,-,TGTGCCACCAGTGTACGGACAGGGGGCACAGATACGCAGTATTTT,CATSVRTGGTDTQYF
TRBJ1-2,TRBV24-1,-,few,TGTGCCACCAGTGAACCAGGGGCCGCTCCTTATGGCTACACCTTC,CATSEPGAAPYGYTF
TRBJ2-5,TRBV28,-,-,TGTGCCAGCAGTTCACGGACAGTCCAAGAGACCCAGTACTTC,CASSSRTVQETQYF
TRBJ1-2,TRBV5-8,-,-,TGTGCCAGCAGCTTGGACAGGGTTGGCTACACCTTC,CASSLDRVGYTF
TRBJ2-7,TRBV28,TRBD2,-,TGTGCCAGCAGTTTAGAAGCGGGAGGAAGAATCGAGCAGTACTTC,CASSLEAGGRIEQYF
TRBJ2-7,TRBV6-7,-,-,TGTGCCAGCAGTTACTCCGACAGAATCTACGAGCAGTACTTC,CASSYSDRIYEQYF
TRBJ1-1,TRBV4-2,-,-,TGTGCCAGCAGCCAACGGGGTCTGAACACTGAAGCTTTCTTT,CASSQRGLNTEAFF
TRBJ1-2,TRBV7-2,TRBD1,-,TGTGCCAGCAGCTCTGGGACAGGGAGAAGTGGCTACACCTTC,CASSSGTGRSGYTF
TRBJ1-2,TRBV7-9,-,once,TGTGCCAGCAGCTTCCGGGGGTATCGTGGTGGCTACACCTTC,CASSFRGYRGGYTF
TRBJ2-7,TRBV28,-,-,TGTGCCAGCAGGTTAGACGACAGGCTTTACGAGCAGTACTTC,CASRLDDRLYEQYF
TRBJ1-1,TRBV15,-,-,TGTGCCACCAGCAGAGTCGGGGGGGAAATGAACACTGAAGCTTTCTTT,CATSRVGGEMNTEAFF
TRBJ2-7,TRBV6-5,-,-,TGTGCCAGCATTCTCTCGGGAAGCTCCTACGAGCAGTACTTC,CASILSGSSYEQYF
TRBJ2-5,TRBV5-1,-,once,TGCGCCAGCAGCTTCCCCACGACTGTCGGTGAGACCCAGTACTTC,CASSFPTTVGETQYF
TRBJ1-1,TRBV9,-,-,TGTGCCAGCAGCCCTGGGGAGCCAAGGAGGAACACTGAAGCTTTCTTT,CASSPGEPRRNTEAFF
TRBJ1-5,TRBV19,TRBD1,once,TGTGCCAGTAGCCGTAAGTCGGACAGGGGATGGCCCCAGCATTTT,CASSRKSDRGWPQHF
TRBJ2-1,TRBV29-1,-,once,TGCAGCGTTGAAGTAGACGGGGGGCTTTACAATGAGCAGTTCTTC,CSVEVDGGLYNEQFF
TRBJ1-2,TRBV11-2,-,few,TGTGCCAGCAGCTTAGAGGGACACGACTATGGCTACACCTTC,CASSLEGHDYGYTF
TRBJ2-7,TRBV4-1,-,-,TGCGCCAGCAGCCACGTAGGGCCCGGAGGCTACGAGCAGTACTTC,CASSHVGPGGYEQYF
TRBJ1-5,TRBV7-2,-,-,TGTGCCAGCAGCTTATTCGGCACCGGGGGAAATCAGCCCCAGCATTTT,CASSLFGTGGNQPQHF
TRBJ1-1,TRBV12-3/TRBV12-4,TRBD1,-,TGTGCCAGCAGGCAGACAGGGGACACTGAAGCTTTCTTT,CASRQTGDTEAFF
TRBJ1-1,TRBV2,-,few,TGTGCCAGCAGTGACCAGGGGAACACTGAAGCTTTCTTT,CASSDQGNTEAFF
TRBJ1-5,TRBV18,-,-,TGTGCCAGCTCACCACAGTCGGGGGGTGAGCCCCAGCATTTT,CASSPQSGGEPQHF
TRBJ2-3,TRBV18,TRBD2,once,TGTGCCAGCTCAAGACTAGCGGGAGGTGCTAGCACAGATACGCAGTATTTT,CASSRLAGGASTDTQYF
TRBJ2-7,TRBV3-1/TRBV3-2,TRBD1,-,TGTGCCAGCAGATCTTCGGGGACAGAAGTCTCCTACGAGCAGTACTTC,CASRSSGTEVSYEQYF
TRBJ2-7,TRBV6-5,-,-,TGTGCCAGCAGTTACTCGATGGAGGTCTCCCCCTACGAGCAGTACTTC,CASSYSMEVSPYEQYF
TRBJ2-1,TRBV4-3,TRBD2,-,TGCGCCAGCAGCCAAGATAGGGTAGCGGGGGGCGATGAGCAGTTCTTC,CASSQDRVAGGDEQFF
TRBJ2-2,TRBV27,-,-,TGTGCCAGCAGTTACGTCGGCACCGGGGAGCTGTTTTTT,CASSYVGTGELFF
TRBJ1-5,TRBV28,-,-,TGTGCCATCCAGGGGTCCAATCAGCCCCAGCATTTT,CAIQGSNQPQHF
TRBJ1-4,TRBV19,-,-,TGTGCCAGTAGTATAACCAGTGCTAATGAAAAACTGTTTTTT,CASSITSANEKLFF
TRBJ1-2,TRBV20-1,-,-,TGCAGTGCTTTCTCCTTGGGCTACACCTTC,CSAFSLGYTF
TRBJ1-5,TRBV3-1/TRBV3-2,-,-,TGTGCCAGCAGCCAAACTTTGGGGGAGACAGGCTACAATCAGCCCCAGCATTTT,CASSQTLGETGYNQPQHF
TRBJ2-7,TRBV14,-,-,TGTGCCAGCAGCCAGAGTGCTACCACCTACGAGCAGTACTTC,CASSQSATTYEQYF
TRBJ2-4,TRBV7-2,-,-,TGTGCCAGCAGCTATACCGACAAAGCCAAAAACATTCAGTACTTC,CASSYTDKAKNIQYF
TRBJ2-3,TRBV18,TRBD2,-,TGTGCCAGCTCACCAACCACTAGCGGGAGCCTCGCAGATACGCAGTATTTT,CASSPTTSGSLADTQYF
TRBJ2-2,TRBV5-1,TRBD1,once,TGCGCCAGCAGCATTACAGGGGGTACGAGCACCGGGGAGCTGTTTTTT,CASSITGGTSTGELFF
TRBJ2-6,TRBV4-2,TRBD1,-,TGTGCCAGCAGCCAACCTGGACAGGCTGGGGCCAACGTCCTGACTTTC,CASSQPGQAGANVLTF
TRBJ2-2,TRBV7-6,-,-,TGTGCCAGCAGCTTAGCGCGGGACGAGAACACCGGGGAGCTGTTTTTT,CASSLARDENTGELFF
TRBJ2-1,TRBV4-1,-,-,TGCGCCAGCAGCCATCCGGGGTTGACAAGGGATGAGCAGTTCTTC,CASSHPGLTRDEQFF
TRBJ2-7,TRBV19,-,-,TGTGCCAGTAGTATCCAGGCAGGGGTAGACGAGCAGTACTTC,CASSIQAGVDEQYF
TRBJ2-7,TRBV7-8,-,-,TGTGCCAGCAGCCCTCGGGACTGGGACTACGAGCAGTACTTC,CASSPRDWDYEQYF
TRBJ2-5,TRBV9,TRBD2,-,TGTGCCAGCAGCGTAGACCCAGTCGCGGGAGGGCCGGAGACCCAGTACTTC,CASSVDPVAGGPETQYF
TRBJ1-1,TRBV14,-,-,TGTGCCAGCACCTCCGGGGAGGGGCTAAGTACTGAAGCTTTCTTT,CASTSGEGLSTEAFF
TRBJ1-1,TRBV19,-,-,TGTGCCAGTAGTCCGACAAGTATGAACACTGAAGCTTTCTTT,CASSPTSMNTEAFF
TRBJ2-7,TRBV11-2,TRBD1,-,TGTGCCAGCAGCACGGGACAGGGATTTACCTACGAGCAGTACTTC,CASSTGQGFTYEQYF
TRBJ2-1,TRBV7-3,TRBD1,-,TGTGCCAGCAGCCCCAACACAGGGGTCTACAATGAGCAGTTCTTC,CASSPNTGVYNEQFF